This TCR beta chain comes out of a study of somatic mutations in cytotoxic T cells in rheumatoid arthritis. Method: immunoSEQ multiplex PCR; TCRdb's copy keeps in-frame clones and lacks some. The data contain 7,000 to 9,500 clones, 75% to 80% of them singletons. The germline V gene encodes CDR1 SQVTM and CDR2 ANQGSEA. The CDR3 is made up of 14 amino acids. Trimming removed 2 bases from V and 3 bases from J, with 14 bases in between. The study, taken as a whole, reports: Any difference in CD8+ T-cell clonality between patients who had rheumatoid arthritis and healthy controls who were age-matched was not statistically significant. Patients with rheumatoid arthritis, but not healthy controls, had CD8+ clonality that increased with age. The authors did not adjust the slight TRBV07 underrepresentation in rheumatoid arthritis patients for multiple comparisons.

In the case of this clone: What it recognizes is unknown.

The sequence was obtained from an adult with rheumatoid arthritis. This chain connects TRBV29-1 to TRBJ2-7; no clear D gene. Sequenced input: CD8+ T cells sorted from blood. The CDR3 protein is CSVETGNSLYEQYF. The DNA for the CDR3 is TGCAGCGTTGAAACTGGAAACAGTCTCTACGAGCAGTACTTC.